What follows describes a single T cell receptor (beta chain). What it recognizes is unknown. These data originate in a study of T cell responses to AZD1222 COVID-19 vaccine. At the level of the study: Second-dose intervals near 4 or 12 weeks were combined. Study-wide results and limits: Once two AZD1222 doses were given, Spike-specific TCR breadth and depth went up.

Clones were read by immunoSEQ multiplex PCR, and TCRdb kept only the in-frame ones, dropping some. The sample records just under 85,000 clones, 85% to 90% being singletons. The CDR3 is made up of 12 amino acids. With 5 bases removed from V and 1 base from J, the gap between germline ends came to 5 bases. Looked up from germline, CDR1 is SGHAT and CDR2 is FQNNGV. The sequence was collected from an adult in good health. The chain couples TRBV11-2 to TRBJ1-1; D ambiguous. Sample: peripheral blood, taken on day 0 of AZD1222 vaccination. The CDR3 sequence is CASSTGNTEAFF. The CDR3, as DNA: TGTGCCAGCAGCACGGGGAACACTGAAGCTTTCTTT.